The 2 T cell receptor beta chains in this list originate from one sample, sequenced in a study of Ad26.COV2.S vaccination and SARS-CoV-2 variants. Treatment indicated: roughly 20 received Ad26.COV2.S at low or high dose, single or two shots; a few received placebo; per-sample allocation not given. Specimen acquisition occurred on day 63 following the initial vaccine or placebo injection. The assay was immunoSEQ multiplex PCR, and TCRdb's table has in-frame clones only and misses some. Of approximately 350,000 clones listed, about four fifths are singletons. The sequences come from peripheral blood, collected in a trial of Ad26.COV2.S vaccine versus placebo. These receptors all come from a person aged 18-60 years who received the Ad26.COV2.S COVID-19 vaccine or a placebo.

This clone has just one count. The chain is built from TRBV16 and TRBJ2-7; D gene ambiguous. V lost 2 bases and J 6 bases, leaving 11 bases between the germline ends. Germline V gene data show CDR1 as KGHSY and CDR2 as FQNENV. This CDR3 is 13 amino acids long. CDR3 amino acids: CASSQEWTAEQYF. CDR3 sequence (DNA): TGTGCCAGCAGCCAAGAGTGGACCGCCGAGCAGTACTTC.

The J gene is TRBJ2-2, the V gene TRBV9, with TRBD2 identical over 8 bases. The V and J ends lost 0 bases and 3 bases, in that order; junction bases with no gene match: 4. Germline CDR1 reads SGDLS; CDR2 reads YYNGEE. The CDR3 totals 16 residues. The DNA for the CDR3 is TGTGCCAGCAGCGTAGCTCCGGGAGGGGACACCGGGGAGCTGTTTTTT. Protein: CASSVAPGGDTGELFF.